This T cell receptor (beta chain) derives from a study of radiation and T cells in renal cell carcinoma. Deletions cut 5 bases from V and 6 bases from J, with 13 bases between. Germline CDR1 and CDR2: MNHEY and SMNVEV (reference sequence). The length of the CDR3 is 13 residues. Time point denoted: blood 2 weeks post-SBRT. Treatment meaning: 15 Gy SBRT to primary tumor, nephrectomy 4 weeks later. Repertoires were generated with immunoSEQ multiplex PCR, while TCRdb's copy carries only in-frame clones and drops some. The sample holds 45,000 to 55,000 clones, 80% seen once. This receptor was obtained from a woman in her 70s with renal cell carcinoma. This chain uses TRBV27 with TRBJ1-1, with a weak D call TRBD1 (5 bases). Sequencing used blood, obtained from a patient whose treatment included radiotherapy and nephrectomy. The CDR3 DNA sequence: TGTGCCAGCAGTCCCAGGGTGATGGCTGAAGCTTTCTTT. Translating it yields CASSPRVMAEAFF.